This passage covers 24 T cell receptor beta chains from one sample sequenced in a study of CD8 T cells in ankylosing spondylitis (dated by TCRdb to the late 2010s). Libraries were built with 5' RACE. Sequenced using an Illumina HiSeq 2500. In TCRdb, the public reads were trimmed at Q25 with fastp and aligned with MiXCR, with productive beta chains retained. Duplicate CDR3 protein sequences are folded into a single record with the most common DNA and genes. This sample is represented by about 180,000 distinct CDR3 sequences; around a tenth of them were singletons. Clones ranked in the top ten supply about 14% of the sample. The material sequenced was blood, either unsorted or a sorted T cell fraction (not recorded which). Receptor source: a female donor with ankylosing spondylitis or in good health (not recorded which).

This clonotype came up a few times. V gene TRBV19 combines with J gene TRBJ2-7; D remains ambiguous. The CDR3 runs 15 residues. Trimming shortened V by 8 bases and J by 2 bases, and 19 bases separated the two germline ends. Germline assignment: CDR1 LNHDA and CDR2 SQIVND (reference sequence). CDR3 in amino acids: CASPRTCGETYEQYF. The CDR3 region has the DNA TGTGCCAGTCCTAGGACCTGTGGTGAGACCTACGAGCAGTACTTC.

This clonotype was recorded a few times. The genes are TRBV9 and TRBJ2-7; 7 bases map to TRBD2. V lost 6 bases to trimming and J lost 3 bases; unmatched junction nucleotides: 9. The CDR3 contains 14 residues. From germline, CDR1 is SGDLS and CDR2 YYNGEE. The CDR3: CASNGGSGGYEQYF. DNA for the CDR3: TGTGCCAGCAACGGCGGGAGTGGGGGCTACGAGCAGTACTTC.

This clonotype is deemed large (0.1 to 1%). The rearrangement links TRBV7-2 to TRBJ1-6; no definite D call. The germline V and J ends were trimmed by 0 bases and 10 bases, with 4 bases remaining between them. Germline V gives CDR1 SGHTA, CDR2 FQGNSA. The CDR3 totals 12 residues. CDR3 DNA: TGTGCCAGCAGCTTAGCCGGGTCACCCCTCCACTTT. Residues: CASSLAGSPLHF.

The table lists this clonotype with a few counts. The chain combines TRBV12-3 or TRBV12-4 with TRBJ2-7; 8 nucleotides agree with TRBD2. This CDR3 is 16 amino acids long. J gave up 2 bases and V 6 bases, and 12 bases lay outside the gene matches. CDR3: CASSRRSSGPAYEQYF. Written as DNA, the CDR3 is TGTGCCAGCAGCCGCCGATCTAGCGGGCCGGCCTACGAGCAGTACTTC.

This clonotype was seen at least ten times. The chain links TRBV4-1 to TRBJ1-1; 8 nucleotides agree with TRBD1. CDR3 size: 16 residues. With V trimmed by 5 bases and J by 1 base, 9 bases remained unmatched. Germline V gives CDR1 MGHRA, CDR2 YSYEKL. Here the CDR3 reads CASSSSSGQGNTEAFF. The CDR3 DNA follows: TGCGCCAGCAGCTCCTCGTCAGGACAGGGGAACACTGAAGCTTTCTTT.

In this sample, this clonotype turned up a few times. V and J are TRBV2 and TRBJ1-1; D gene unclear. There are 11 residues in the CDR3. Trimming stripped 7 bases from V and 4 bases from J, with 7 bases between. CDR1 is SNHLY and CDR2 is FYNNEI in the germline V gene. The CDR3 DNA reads TGTGCCAGCACTCCGAGCACTGAAGCTTTCTTT. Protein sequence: CASTPSTEAFF.

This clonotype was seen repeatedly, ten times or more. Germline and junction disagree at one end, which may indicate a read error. The CDR3 protein is CASSLSASFPQF. For the CDR3, the DNA is TGTGCCAGCAGCCTTTCAGCGTCGTTTCCACAATTC. The rearrangement links TRBV7-9 to TRBJ2-5; D not certain. CDR1 is SEHNR and CDR2 is FQNEAQ in the germline V gene (reference sequence). The CDR3 contains 12 residues.

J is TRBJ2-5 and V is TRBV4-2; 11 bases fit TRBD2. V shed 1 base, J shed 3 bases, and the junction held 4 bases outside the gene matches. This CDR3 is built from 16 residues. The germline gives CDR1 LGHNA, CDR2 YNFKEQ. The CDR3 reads CASSQAPTSGEETQYF. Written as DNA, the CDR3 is TGTGCCAGCAGCCAAGCCCCGACTAGCGGGGAAGAGACCCAGTACTTC.

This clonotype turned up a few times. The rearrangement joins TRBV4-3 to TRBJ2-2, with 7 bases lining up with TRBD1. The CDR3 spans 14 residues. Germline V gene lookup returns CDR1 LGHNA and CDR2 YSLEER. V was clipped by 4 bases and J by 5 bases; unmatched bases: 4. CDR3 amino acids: CASSLIRGTGELFF. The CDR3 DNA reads TGCGCCAGCAGCCTGATCAGGGGGACCGGGGAGCTGTTTTTT.

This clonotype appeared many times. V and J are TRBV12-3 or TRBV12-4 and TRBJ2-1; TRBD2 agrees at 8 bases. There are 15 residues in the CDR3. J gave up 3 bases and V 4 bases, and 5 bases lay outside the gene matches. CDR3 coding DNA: TGTGCCAGCAGTTCGGGACTAGGTAACTACAATGAGCAGTTCTTC. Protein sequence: CASSSGLGNYNEQFF.

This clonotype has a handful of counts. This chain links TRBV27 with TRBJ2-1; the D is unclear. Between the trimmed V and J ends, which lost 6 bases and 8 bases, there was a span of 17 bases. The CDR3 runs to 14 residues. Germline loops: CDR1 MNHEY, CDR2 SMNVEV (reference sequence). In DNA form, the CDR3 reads TGTGCCAGCAGCCCTGCCCCTTACTTACATGAGCAGTTCTTC. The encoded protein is CASSPAPYLHEQFF.

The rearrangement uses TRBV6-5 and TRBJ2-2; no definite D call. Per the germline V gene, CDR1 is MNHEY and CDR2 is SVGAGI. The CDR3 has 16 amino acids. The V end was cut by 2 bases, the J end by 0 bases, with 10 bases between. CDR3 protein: CASSYATTPNTGELFF. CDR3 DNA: TGTGCCAGCAGTTACGCGACGACACCGAACACCGGGGAGCTGTTTTTT.

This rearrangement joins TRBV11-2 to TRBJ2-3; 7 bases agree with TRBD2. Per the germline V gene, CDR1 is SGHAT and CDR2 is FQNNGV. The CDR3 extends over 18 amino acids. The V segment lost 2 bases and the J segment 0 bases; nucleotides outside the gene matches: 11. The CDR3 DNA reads TGTGCCAGCAGCTTAATAGGCGGGGGTGCCCGTAGCACAGATACGCAGTATTTT. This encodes CASSLIGGGARSTDTQYF.

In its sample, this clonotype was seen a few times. CDR3 bases: TGCAGTGCTAGAAGCGGGACTCGCTACGAGCAGTACTTC. Translation: CSARSGTRYEQYF. The rearrangement joins TRBV20-1 to TRBJ2-7, with 7 bases matching TRBD2. With 2 bases clipped from V and 3 bases from J, the junction kept 4 bases outside the gene matches. The CDR3 loop spans 13 amino acids. CDR1 is DFQATT and CDR2 is SNEGSKA in the germline V gene (reference sequence).

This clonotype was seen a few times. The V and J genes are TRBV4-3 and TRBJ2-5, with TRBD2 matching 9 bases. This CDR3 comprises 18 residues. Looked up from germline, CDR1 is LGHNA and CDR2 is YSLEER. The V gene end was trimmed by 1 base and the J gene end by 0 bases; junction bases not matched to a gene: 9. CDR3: CASSQGVAGVPDQETQYF. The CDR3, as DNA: TGCGCCAGCAGCCAAGGGGTAGCGGGAGTTCCCGACCAAGAGACCCAGTACTTC.

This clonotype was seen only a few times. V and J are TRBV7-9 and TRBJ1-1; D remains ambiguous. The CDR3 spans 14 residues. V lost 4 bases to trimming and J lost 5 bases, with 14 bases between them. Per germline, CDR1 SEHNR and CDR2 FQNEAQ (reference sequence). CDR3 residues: CASSSLLGYTEAFF. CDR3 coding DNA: TGTGCCAGCAGCTCCCTTTTAGGGTATACTGAAGCTTTCTTT.

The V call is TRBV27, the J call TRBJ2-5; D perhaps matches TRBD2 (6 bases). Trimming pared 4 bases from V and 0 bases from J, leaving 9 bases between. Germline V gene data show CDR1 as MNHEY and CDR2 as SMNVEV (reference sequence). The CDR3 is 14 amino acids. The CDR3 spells CASSSGTHQETQYF. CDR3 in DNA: TGTGCCAGCAGTTCAGGGACTCACCAAGAGACCCAGTACTTC.

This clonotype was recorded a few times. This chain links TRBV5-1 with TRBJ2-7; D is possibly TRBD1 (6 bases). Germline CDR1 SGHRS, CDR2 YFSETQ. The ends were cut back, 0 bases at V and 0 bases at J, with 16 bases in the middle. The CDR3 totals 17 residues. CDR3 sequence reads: CASSLGSQGLSSYEQYF. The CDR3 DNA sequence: TGCGCCAGCAGCTTGGGGTCCCAGGGGTTGAGCTCCTACGAGCAGTACTTC.

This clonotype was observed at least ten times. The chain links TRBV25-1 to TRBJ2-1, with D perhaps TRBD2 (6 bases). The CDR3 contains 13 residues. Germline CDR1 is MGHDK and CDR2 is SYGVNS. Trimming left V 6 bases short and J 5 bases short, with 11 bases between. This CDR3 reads CASSWGVNNEQFF. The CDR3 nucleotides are TGTGCCAGCAGCTGGGGGGTGAACAATGAGCAGTTCTTC.

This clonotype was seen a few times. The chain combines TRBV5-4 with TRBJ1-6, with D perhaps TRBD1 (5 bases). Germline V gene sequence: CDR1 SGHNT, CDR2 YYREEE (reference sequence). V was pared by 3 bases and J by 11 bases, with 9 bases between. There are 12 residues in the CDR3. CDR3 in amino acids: CASSWGNPPLHF. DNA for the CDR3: TGTGCCAGCAGCTGGGGGAACCCACCCCTCCACTTT.

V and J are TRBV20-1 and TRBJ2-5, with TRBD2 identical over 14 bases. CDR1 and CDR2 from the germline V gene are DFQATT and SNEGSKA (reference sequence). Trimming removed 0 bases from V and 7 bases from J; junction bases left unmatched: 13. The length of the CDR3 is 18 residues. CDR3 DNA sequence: TGCAGTGCTAGAGACTCGCCGCCGGGACTAGCGGGAGTAGTGACCCAGTACTTC. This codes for CSARDSPPGLAGVVTQYF.

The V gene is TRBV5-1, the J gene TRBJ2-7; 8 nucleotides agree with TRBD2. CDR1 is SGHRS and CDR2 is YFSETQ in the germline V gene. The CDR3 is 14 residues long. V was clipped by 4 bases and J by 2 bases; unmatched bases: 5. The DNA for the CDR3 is TGCGCCAGCAGCCCCGGGACTAGACCCTACGAGCAGTACTTC. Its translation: CASSPGTRPYEQYF.

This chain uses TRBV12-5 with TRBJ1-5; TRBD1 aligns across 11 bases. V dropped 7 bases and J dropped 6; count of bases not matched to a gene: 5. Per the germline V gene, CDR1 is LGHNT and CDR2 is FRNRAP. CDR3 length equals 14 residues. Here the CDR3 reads CASALGQGGQPQHF. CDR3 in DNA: TGTGCTAGTGCCTTGGGACAGGGGGGTCAGCCCCAGCATTTT.

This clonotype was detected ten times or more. The CDR3 region is CATSGTEQFF. The CDR3 coding sequence is TGTGCCACCAGCGGGACCGAGCAGTTCTTC. The rearrangement uses TRBV12-3 or TRBV12-4 and TRBJ2-1; the match to TRBD2 covers 7 bases. V shed 10 bases, J shed 10 bases, and the junction held 4 bases outside the gene matches. This CDR3 region has 10 residues.